The text below deals with one T cell receptor (beta chain). Its specificity is not known. Germline V gives CDR1 SGHTA, CDR2 FQGNSA. This CDR3 comprises 15 residues. V was pared by 3 bases and J by 5 bases, with 5 bases of the junction left unmatched. These data are taken from a study of T cells in narcolepsy. Study details: Healthy controls were enrolled alongside patients with narcolepsy type 1 or type 2.

TCRdb keeps only in-frame clones here, not all; method: immunoSEQ multiplex PCR. The sample yields some 16,000 clones, over 75% seen once. Study findings and constraints: Autoreactive clonotypes reportedly recurred in blood of same and different patients, not controls.

J is TRBJ2-1 and V is TRBV7-2; 9 bases are a match to TRBD2. Sequencing input: memory (CD45RA-) CD4+ T cells from blood. This TCR was sampled from a human donor in good health. As DNA, the CDR3 is TGTGCCAGCAGCTTGGGCGGGAGGGTTCACAATGAGCAGTTCTTC. Encoded protein: CASSLGGRVHNEQFF.